These 22 T cell receptor beta chains originate from one sample sequenced in a study of shared clonotypes between healthy human individuals. Here immunoSEQ multiplex PCR was the method, and the copy in TCRdb shows in-frame clones only, minus some. The table lists roughly 700,000 clones, 80% to 95% of them singletons, with 30% to 40% in the top ten. Sequencing input: memory CD8+ T cells from PBMCs. As for subset: CD45RO+ cells pooled with CCR7-negative TemRA cells. Every receptor here comes from a man aged 18 to 35 in good health. Some clones in this sample may be carry-over from other donors' samples.

The J gene is TRBJ1-1, the V gene TRBV7-2; D gene uncertain. This CDR3 region has 13 residues. CDR1 and CDR2 (germline): SGHTA, FQGNSA. Trimming removed 1 base from V and 3 bases from J, with 6 bases in between. CDR3 coding DNA: TGTGCCAGCAGCTTAGACTTCTACACTGAAGCTTTCTTT. Translated, it gives CASSLDFYTEAFF. The complete variable domain, with remaining parts taken from reference TRBV7-2 and TRBJ1-1, reads GAGVSQSPSNKVTEKGKDVELRCDPISGHTALYWYRQSLGQGLEFLIYFQGNSAPDKSGLPSDRFSAERTGGSVSTLTIQRTQQEDSAVYLCASSLDFYTEAFFGQGTRLTVV.

A word on this clone: The same CDR3 is also encoded by other DNA sequences in this sample. This chain links TRBV7-8 with TRBJ2-7, with TRBD2 as a possible D gene (6 bases). This CDR3 is 16 amino acids long. Germline CDR1 SGHVS, CDR2 FQNEAQ. Trimming took 5 bases from V and 5 from J, leaving 22 bases between them. The CDR3 DNA follows: TGTGCCAGCAGCCCCGAGGGTCTAGGGAGGACCCACGAGCAGTACTTC. Translating it yields CASSPEGLGRTHEQYF.

The V gene is TRBV28, the J gene TRBJ2-1, with 7 bases matching TRBD1. V gave up 1 base and J gave up 5 bases; unmatched junction bases: 5. The CDR3 sequence is 15 residues long. The germline V gene encodes CDR1 MDHEN and CDR2 SYDVKM. As DNA, the CDR3 is TGTGCCAGCAGTTTATTTAGGGGGCGTAACAATGAGCAGTTCTTC. It is translated as CASSLFRGRNNEQFF.

The genes are TRBV29-1 and TRBJ2-5; D may be TRBD1 or TRBD2 (7 bases each). Germline V gives CDR1 SQVTM, CDR2 ANQGSEA. The CDR3 totals 16 residues. The germline V and J ends were trimmed by 8 bases and 1 base, with 23 bases remaining between them. CDR3 coding DNA: TGCAGCCTTCTGGAGGGCAGGGGGGGGTTCCAAGAGACCCAGTACTTC. Protein: CSLLEGRGGFQETQYF.

The chain joins TRBV29-1 to TRBJ1-1, with TRBD1 as a possible D gene (5 bases). Per the germline V gene, CDR1 is SQVTM and CDR2 is ANQGSEA. This CDR3 is 14 amino acids long. V was trimmed by 4 bases and J by 9 bases, leaving 21 bases between them. Here the CDR3 DNA reads TGCAGCGTTGTAAAAGGATTAAAGGGGAGCAAAGCTTTCTTT. The encoded protein is CSVVKGLKGSKAFF.

This clone came up a few times. This rearrangement joins TRBV30 to TRBJ1-1; D gene ambiguous. CDR3 length: 12 amino acids. Trimming took off 2 bases at V and 4 bases at J, with 8 bases between the two ends. CDR1 is GTSNPN and CDR2 is SVGIG in the germline V gene (reference sequence). The CDR3 sequence is CAWSLGSTEAFF. The CDR3 DNA sequence: TGTGCCTGGAGTTTGGGGAGCACTGAAGCTTTCTTT.

CDR3 sequence reads: CASSFFIDQPQHF. CDR3 nucleotides: TGTGCCAGCAGTTTTTTTATAGATCAGCCCCAGCATTTT. The chain uses TRBV27 and TRBJ1-5; D is unclear. V was clipped by 3 bases and J by 5 bases, with 8 bases between them. Germline CDR1 and CDR2: MNHEY and SMNVEV (reference sequence). This CDR3 spans 13 amino acids.

This chain connects TRBV7-9 to TRBJ2-5; TRBD1 is a possible D gene (5 bases). The CDR3 length is 15 residues. V was trimmed by 1 base and J by 0 bases, leaving 9 bases between them. The germline gives CDR1 SEHNR, CDR2 FQNEAQ (reference sequence). CDR3 DNA: TGTGCCAGCAGCTTAGTTCGACAGTACCAAGAGACCCAGTACTTC. Its protein is CASSLVRQYQETQYF.

This clone turned up a few times. The V gene is TRBV7-9, the J gene TRBJ1-2; possible D gene TRBD1, 6 bases. Trimming cost V 5 bases and J 8 bases, with 18 bases left between them. There are 14 residues in the CDR3. CDR1 and CDR2 (germline): SEHNR, FQNEAQ (reference sequence). This CDR3 is CASSLGGPQWGYTF. The CDR3 nucleotides are TGTGCCAGCAGCCTAGGGGGTCCCCAATGGGGCTACACCTTC.

The chain recombines TRBV5-1 with TRBJ2-5; 9 bases line up with TRBD2. This CDR3 spans 17 amino acids. The germline CDR1 and CDR2 sequences are SGHRS and YFSETQ. Trimming cost V 0 bases and J 4 bases; bases outside gene matches: 10. CDR3 nucleotides: TGCGCCAGCAGCTTGGAGCTTAGCGGGAGCGAGGGAGAGACCCAGTACTTC. This gives the protein CASSLELSGSEGETQYF. The full variable domain, in which reference TRBV5-1 and TRBJ2-5 provide the parts outside the CDR3, is KAGVTQTPRYLIKTRGQQVTLSCSPISGHRSVSWYQQTPGQGLQFLFEYFSETQRNKGNFPGRFSGRQFSNSRSEMNVSTLELGDSALYLCASSLELSGSEGETQYFGPGTRLLVL.

V and J are TRBV2 and TRBJ2-6; D not certain. This CDR3 region has 15 residues. Trimming stripped 2 bases from V and 0 bases from J, with 5 bases between. The germline V gene has CDR1 SNHLY and CDR2 FYNNEI. CDR3 DNA: TGTGCCAGCAGTGAACTGGGCTCTGGGGCCAACGTCCTGACTTTC. Protein product: CASSELGSGANVLTF.

The chain links TRBV27 to TRBJ2-5; 11 bases fit TRBD2. V lost 3 bases and J lost 4; bases outside the gene matches: 7. The length of the CDR3 is 16 residues. Germline lookup yields CDR1 MNHEY and CDR2 SMNVEV (reference sequence). In DNA form, the CDR3 reads TGTGCCAGCAGTTTCCATCCGACTAGCGGGGTAGAGACCCAGTACTTC. It specifies CASSFHPTSGVETQYF.

The chain is built from TRBV2 and TRBJ1-2; D possibly corresponds to TRBD1 (5 bases). Trimming took off 0 bases at V and 4 bases at J, with 15 bases between the two ends. The CDR3 has 16 residues. Per the germline V gene, CDR1 is SNHLY and CDR2 is FYNNEI. CDR3 nucleotide sequence: TGTGCCAGCAGTGAAGCAGGCCTCTTTGGGGGCTATGGCTACACCTTC. Its protein is CASSEAGLFGGYGYTF.

Worth noting for this clone: The same CDR3 also results from other DNA sequences found in this sample. This chain connects TRBV7-3 to TRBJ2-3; D is unresolved. The V gene's germline CDR1 is SGHTA and CDR2 FQGTGA. The CDR3 loop spans 12 amino acids. V was shortened by 3 bases and J by 1 base, with 2 bases between the two germline ends. The CDR3 here is CASSLGTDTQYF. For the CDR3, the DNA is TGTGCCAGCAGCTTGGGCACAGATACGCAGTATTTT.

Of note for this clone: Since a much larger clone is just one base distant, this may be a read error. It is unclear where the CDR3 begins or ends on the DNA, so no DNA is shown, and the CDR3 is as TCRdb lists it. The rearrangement links TRBV11-2 to TRBJ1-3; the table's D call, TRBD1, was not checked against the DNA. Germline V gene sequence: CDR1 SGHAT, CDR2 FQNNGV. The CDR3 spans 15 amino acids, including both terminal residues. CDR3 region: CASSPGVGSGNTTYF.

V is TRBV11-2 and J is TRBJ2-2, with 7 bases matching TRBD1. The length of the CDR3 is 16 residues. V shed 1 base and J 5 bases; nucleotides not matched to a gene: 7. CDR1 SGHAT and CDR2 FQNNGV come from the germline V gene. This CDR3 is CASSLGWTGGTGELFF. CDR3 DNA: TGTGCCAGCAGCTTAGGCTGGACAGGCGGTACCGGGGAGCTGTTTTTT.

This clone occurred a few times. This chain links TRBV2 with TRBJ1-1; D not certain. Trimming removed 5 bases at V and 1 base at J, with 5 bases between. Germline values: CDR1 SNHLY, CDR2 FYNNEI. The CDR3 has 12 amino acids. The CDR3 protein is CASSPQNTEAFF. DNA for the CDR3: TGTGCCAGCAGTCCTCAGAACACTGAAGCTTTCTTT.

With respect to this clone: Other DNA variants within this sample encode the same CDR3. This chain joins TRBV6-6 and TRBJ2-7; D is undetermined. This CDR3 comprises 12 residues. Trimming removed 5 bases from V and 4 bases from J, with 9 bases in between. From germline, CDR1 is MNHNY and CDR2 SVGAGI (reference sequence). CDR3 region: CASSPTAYEQYF. The CDR3, as DNA: TGTGCCAGCAGTCCCACAGCGTACGAGCAGTACTTC.

V and J are TRBV14 and TRBJ1-5; D is ambiguous. Germline V lookup: CDR1 SGHDN, CDR2 FVKESK. Trimming cost V 0 bases and J 7 bases, with 7 bases left between them. The CDR3 covers 13 residues. The CDR3, as DNA: TGTGCCAGCAGCCAAGAACTGGGGCAGCCCCAGCATTTT. The encoded protein is CASSQELGQPQHF. Looking up the rest from reference TRBV14 and TRBJ1-5 gives the full variable domain: EAGVTQFPSHSVIEKGQTVTLRCDPISGHDNLYWYRRVMGKEIKFLLHFVKESKQDESGMPNNRFLAERTGGTYSTLKVQPAELEDSGVYFCASSQELGQPQHFGDGTRLSIL.

V gene TRBV28 combines with J gene TRBJ1-2; D is unresolved. Germline V gene sequence: CDR1 MDHEN, CDR2 SYDVKM. This CDR3 spans 13 amino acids. The germline V and J ends were trimmed by 3 bases and 4 bases, with 9 bases remaining between them. The CDR3 is CASSFASFYGYTF. The DNA for the CDR3 is TGTGCCAGCAGTTTTGCTTCTTTCTATGGCTACACCTTC.

The chain couples TRBV18 to TRBJ1-4; D perhaps matches TRBD1 (6 bases). The germline V and J ends were trimmed by 3 bases and 7 bases, with 15 bases remaining between them. This CDR3 has 15 residues. Germline loops: CDR1 KGHSH, CDR2 LQKENI. Here the CDR3 reads CASSPWGATGEKLFF. The CDR3 nucleotides read TGTGCCAGCTCACCGTGGGGGGCAACGGGTGAAAAACTGTTTTTT.

This rearrangement joins TRBV5-6 to TRBJ2-7, with TRBD1 identical over 11 bases. The J segment lost 6 bases and the V segment lost 4 bases, leaving 6 bases of the junction unmatched. Germline lookup yields CDR1 SGHDT and CDR2 YYEEEE. The CDR3 contains 14 residues. For the CDR3, the DNA is TGTGCCAGCAGCCAAGGGACAGGGGGGCTCGAGCAGTACTTC. Translation: CASSQGTGGLEQYF.